This T cell receptor beta chain was retrieved from a study of regulatory T cells in long-lasting Graves disease. As to time point: newly diagnosed GD, antithyroid drugs for less than 3 months. With RNA extracted from PBMCs as input, the TCR library was made. The CDR3 has 12 amino acids. V was trimmed by 2 bases and J by 6 bases, leaving 8 bases between them. Per germline, CDR1 MNHEY and CDR2 SMNVEV (reference sequence). This clonotype was seen only a few times. Arm-PCR of CDR3 regions and iRepertoire HTBI primers were the basis on which TCR beta libraries were built. Authors' processing steps: Detected in the samples were about 58 TRBV and over twelve TRBJ segments. One entry per CDR3 protein results from TCRdb running MiXCR on the multiplex PCR reads. The V and J calls and clone size come from TCRdb's table, not from the authors' own analysis. This table holds some 320,000 distinct CDR3 sequences, about 20% found once.

This TCR was sampled from a female donor with Graves disease. This sequence joins TRBV27 and TRBJ2-7; TRBD1 might be the D (6 bases). Specimen: peripheral blood mononuclear cells (PBMCs), collected at new diagnosis, from a patient treated with antithyroid drugs. The CDR3 bases are TGTGCCAGCAGTTTAAGGGGGTTCGAGCAGTACTTC. This gives the protein CASSLRGFEQYF.